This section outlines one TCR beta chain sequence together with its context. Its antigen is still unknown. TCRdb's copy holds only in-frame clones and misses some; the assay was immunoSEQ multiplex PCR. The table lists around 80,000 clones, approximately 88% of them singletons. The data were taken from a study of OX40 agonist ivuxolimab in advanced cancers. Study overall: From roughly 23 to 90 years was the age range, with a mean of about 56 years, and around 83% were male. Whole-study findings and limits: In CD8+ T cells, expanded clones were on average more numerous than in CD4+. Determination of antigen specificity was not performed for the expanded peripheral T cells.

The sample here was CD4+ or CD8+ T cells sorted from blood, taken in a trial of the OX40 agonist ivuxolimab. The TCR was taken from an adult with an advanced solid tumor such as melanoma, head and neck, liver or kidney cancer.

The CDR3 nucleotides read TGCGCCAGCGGCAAAGCGGACAGGGGAGGTGAAAAACTGTTTTTT. This codes for CASGKADRGGEKLFF. The chain carries TRBV10-1 and TRBJ1-4; 9 positions agree with TRBD1. The CDR3 runs 15 residues. CDR1 and CDR2 from the germline V gene are WNHNN and SYGVQD (reference sequence). Unmatched junction bases numbered 11, after V lost 8 bases and J lost 7 bases.